These 19 T cell receptor beta chains were all obtained from the same sample, sequenced in a study of radiotherapy plus CTLA-4 blockade in lung cancer. Using immunoSEQ multiplex PCR, the repertoire was profiled, and TCRdb retains in-frame clones only, with some absent. Of tens of thousands of clones in the sample, about 85% were seen once. The material was peripheral blood, obtained from a patient treated with radiotherapy plus ipilimumab. These receptors were obtained from a human donor with non-small cell lung cancer that progressed on radiotherapy plus ipilimumab.

The rearrangement joins TRBV18 to TRBJ2-3; weak D call: TRBD2 (6 bases). Germline V gene data show CDR1 as KGHSH and CDR2 as LQKENI. Between the trimmed V and J ends, which lost 7 bases and 0 bases, there was a span of 23 bases. The CDR3 extends over 18 amino acids. The CDR3 sequence is CASYDVAGKWRSTDTQYF. The CDR3 bases are TGTGCCAGCTATGACGTTGCGGGAAAATGGAGAAGCACAGATACGCAGTATTTT. Full variable domain (rest looked up from reference TRBV18 and TRBJ2-3): NAGVMQNPRHLVRRRGQEARLRCSPMKGHSHVYWYRQLPEEGLKFMVYLQKENIIDESGMPKERFSAEFPKEGPSILRIQQVVRGDSAAYFCASYDVAGKWRSTDTQYFGPGTRLTVL.

The genes are TRBV4-3 and TRBJ1-1; D gene ambiguous. The CDR3 sequence is 15 residues long. Trimming shortened V by 0 bases and J by 2 bases, and 10 bases separated the two germline ends. Germline V gene sequence: CDR1 LGHNA, CDR2 YSLEER. The CDR3 loop reads CASSQERGVNTEAFF. CDR3 coding DNA: TGCGCCAGCAGCCAAGAGCGGGGAGTTAACACTGAAGCTTTCTTT.

This chain links TRBV2 with TRBJ2-5; 9 nucleotides align to TRBD2. V lost 6 bases to trimming and J lost 5 bases; unmatched junction nucleotides: 7. CDR1 SNHLY and CDR2 FYNNEI come from the germline V gene. The CDR3 is 14 residues long. The CDR3 coding sequence is TGTGCCAGCAGAAGTAGCGGGAGAACGGAGACCCAGTACTTC. This sequence encodes CASRSSGRTETQYF. The full variable domain, completed using reference TRBV2 and TRBJ2-5, is EPEVTQTPSHQVTQMGQEVILRCVPISNHLYFYWYRQILGQKVEFLVSFYNNEISEKSEIFDDQFSVERPDGSNFTLKIRSTKLEDSAMYFCASRSSGRTETQYFGPGTRLLVL.

The chain has TRBV5-6 and TRBJ2-6; weak D call: TRBD2 (5 bases). The CDR3 sequence is 15 residues long. V was cut by 1 base and J by 1 base, with 6 bases left in between. CDR1 is SGHDT and CDR2 is YYEEEE in the germline V gene. Here the CDR3 reads CASSLRGSGANVLTF. CDR3 DNA sequence: TGTGCCAGCAGCTTGCGAGGGTCTGGGGCCAACGTCCTGACTTTC.

This clone was observed a few times. The V gene is TRBV4-1, the J gene TRBJ2-7, with 7 positions matching TRBD1. Trimming cost V 4 bases and J 3 bases; bases outside gene matches: 9. The germline gives CDR1 MGHRA, CDR2 YSYEKL. The CDR3 runs 15 residues. The CDR3: CASSRSARDSYEQYF. The CDR3 DNA follows: TGCGCCAGCAGCCGCTCAGCCCGGGACAGCTACGAGCAGTACTTC.

This clone came up once. The chain has TRBV4-2 and TRBJ1-2; D gene ambiguous. CDR3 length: 17 residues. Germline CDR1 is LGHNA and CDR2 is YNFKEQ. V was shortened by 1 base and J by 2 bases, with 17 bases between the two germline ends. The CDR3 DNA is TGTGCCAGCAGCCAAGCAGATATCATACCCGAAAACTATGGCTACACCTTC. Translating gives CASSQADIIPENYGYTF.

J is TRBJ2-1 and V is TRBV30, with D possibly being TRBD2 (5 bases). In germline, CDR1 is GTSNPN, CDR2 SVGIG (reference sequence). The CDR3 is made up of 13 amino acids. V shed 4 bases and J shed 3 bases, with 10 bases lying between them. The CDR3: CAWKNGNYNEQFF. CDR3 in DNA: TGTGCCTGGAAAAACGGGAACTACAATGAGCAGTTCTTC.

The J gene is TRBJ1-2, the V gene TRBV15; D gene uncertain. V lost 0 bases to trimming and J lost 8 bases, with 7 bases between them. From germline, CDR1 is LNHNV and CDR2 YYDKDF (reference sequence). The CDR3 spans 12 residues. The CDR3 reads CATSRDHLGYTF. CDR3 DNA: TGTGCCACCAGCAGAGATCATCTCGGCTACACCTTC.

The sample holds a few counts of this clone. A read error may produce the germline difference seen at one junction end. The chain links TRBV30 to TRBJ2-7; 13 nucleotides match TRBD2. The CDR3 has 13 residues. Per the germline V gene, CDR1 is GTSNPN and CDR2 is SVGIG (reference sequence). The CDR3 region is CAGRLAGGYEQYF. The CDR3 DNA reads as TGTGCCGGGAGACTAGCGGGAGGCTACGAGCAGTACTTC.

The rearrangement links TRBV4-2 to TRBJ2-1, with D possibly being TRBD2 (6 bases). Trimming shortened V by 2 bases and J by 7 bases, and 18 bases separated the two germline ends. The V gene's germline CDR1 is LGHNA and CDR2 YNFKEQ. The CDR3 contains 16 residues. The CDR3 DNA is TGTGCCAGCAGCCAAATACTCGGGACTGGGGGAAATGAGCAGTTCTTC. Protein: CASSQILGTGGNEQFF.

The chain couples TRBV9 to TRBJ2-7, with D tentatively TRBD1 or TRBD2 (5 bases each). Per germline, CDR1 SGDLS and CDR2 YYNGEE. V was cut by 0 bases and J by 2 bases, with 9 bases left in between. The CDR3 loop spans 14 amino acids. CDR3 region: CASSVGDGPYEQYF. The DNA for the CDR3 is TGTGCCAGCAGCGTAGGGGACGGTCCCTACGAGCAGTACTTC.

For the CDR3, the DNA is TGCGCCAGCAGCTTGGCACTAGCGGGAGAGGCAGATACGCAGTATTTT. Protein product: CASSLALAGEADTQYF. The chain employs TRBV5-1 and TRBJ2-3, with 11 nucleotides matching TRBD2. The CDR3 has 16 residues. The J segment lost 4 bases and the V segment lost 0 bases, leaving 4 bases of the junction unmatched. Germline lookup yields CDR1 SGHRS and CDR2 YFSETQ.

The chain combines TRBV9 with TRBJ2-7, with unresolved D. Germline values: CDR1 SGDLS, CDR2 YYNGEE. V was cut by 0 bases and J by 2 bases, with 9 bases left in between. The CDR3 is made up of 14 amino acids. The CDR3 region is CASSVEASPYEQYF. In DNA form, the CDR3 reads TGTGCCAGCAGCGTAGAGGCCAGCCCCTACGAGCAGTACTTC. Variable domain in full (rest from reference TRBV9 and TRBJ2-7): DSGVTQTPKHLITATGQRVTLRCSPRSGDLSVYWYQQSLDQGLQFLIQYYNGEERAKGNILERFSAQQFPDLHSELNLSSLELGDSALYFCASSVEASPYEQYFGPGTRLTVT.

J is TRBJ2-7 and V is TRBV6-1; 10 bases match TRBD1. V shed 10 bases and J 4 bases; nucleotides not matched to a gene: 10. From germline, CDR1 is MNHNS and CDR2 SASEGT. The length of the CDR3 is 14 residues. The CDR3, as DNA: TGTGCCATCCGGAACCCGGGACAGGGGTACGAGCAGTACTTC. Translating it yields CAIRNPGQGYEQYF.

By share, this clone ranks as medium-sized. This chain joins TRBV21-1 and TRBJ2-2. TRBV21-1 is a listed pseudogene. The CDR3 totals 21 residues. CDR3 DNA: TGTGCCAGCAGCAAAGCGCGTAAGGACTATGGGCGGCGACAGGACACCGGGGAGCTGTTTTTT. The encoded protein is CASSKARKDYGRRQDTGELFF.

The rearrangement links TRBV23-1 to TRBJ1-2, with no clear D. TRBV23-1 is known as an ORF, though its function is uncertain. The CDR3 length is 13 residues. V lost 0 bases to trimming and J lost 8 bases, with 10 bases between them. CDR3 loop: CASSQSPRPGYTF. In nucleotides, the CDR3 is TGCGCCAGCAGTCAATCCCCCCGGCCCGGCTACACCTTC.

The genes are TRBV11-2 and TRBJ1-6; D is unclear. The CDR3 is made up of 16 amino acids. V lost 8 bases and J 0 bases, leaving 14 bases between the germline ends. Germline V gene lookup returns CDR1 SGHAT and CDR2 FQNNGV. The CDR3 here is CASRVMGSSYNSPLHF. The CDR3 nucleotides are TGTGCCAGCCGCGTGATGGGTAGCTCCTATAATTCACCCCTCCACTTT.

The V and J genes are TRBV7-2 and TRBJ1-2; tentatively, D is TRBD1 (5 bases). This CDR3 is 14 amino acids long. V was trimmed by 1 base and J by 7 bases, leaving 13 bases between them. Germline-derived CDR1 and CDR2 are SGHTA and FQGNSA. CDR3 sequence: CASSLGVGAAGYTF. CDR3 DNA sequence: TGTGCCAGCAGCTTAGGTGTTGGGGCTGCTGGCTACACCTTC.

This chain connects TRBV19 to TRBJ2-7, with no clear D. V lost 3 bases and J 0 bases, leaving 6 bases between the germline ends. The CDR3 loop spans 13 amino acids. Germline V gene lookup returns CDR1 LNHDA and CDR2 SQIVND (reference sequence). The CDR3 DNA sequence: TGTGCCAGTAGTATTCGGCACTCCTACGAGCAGTACTTC. Encoded protein: CASSIRHSYEQYF.